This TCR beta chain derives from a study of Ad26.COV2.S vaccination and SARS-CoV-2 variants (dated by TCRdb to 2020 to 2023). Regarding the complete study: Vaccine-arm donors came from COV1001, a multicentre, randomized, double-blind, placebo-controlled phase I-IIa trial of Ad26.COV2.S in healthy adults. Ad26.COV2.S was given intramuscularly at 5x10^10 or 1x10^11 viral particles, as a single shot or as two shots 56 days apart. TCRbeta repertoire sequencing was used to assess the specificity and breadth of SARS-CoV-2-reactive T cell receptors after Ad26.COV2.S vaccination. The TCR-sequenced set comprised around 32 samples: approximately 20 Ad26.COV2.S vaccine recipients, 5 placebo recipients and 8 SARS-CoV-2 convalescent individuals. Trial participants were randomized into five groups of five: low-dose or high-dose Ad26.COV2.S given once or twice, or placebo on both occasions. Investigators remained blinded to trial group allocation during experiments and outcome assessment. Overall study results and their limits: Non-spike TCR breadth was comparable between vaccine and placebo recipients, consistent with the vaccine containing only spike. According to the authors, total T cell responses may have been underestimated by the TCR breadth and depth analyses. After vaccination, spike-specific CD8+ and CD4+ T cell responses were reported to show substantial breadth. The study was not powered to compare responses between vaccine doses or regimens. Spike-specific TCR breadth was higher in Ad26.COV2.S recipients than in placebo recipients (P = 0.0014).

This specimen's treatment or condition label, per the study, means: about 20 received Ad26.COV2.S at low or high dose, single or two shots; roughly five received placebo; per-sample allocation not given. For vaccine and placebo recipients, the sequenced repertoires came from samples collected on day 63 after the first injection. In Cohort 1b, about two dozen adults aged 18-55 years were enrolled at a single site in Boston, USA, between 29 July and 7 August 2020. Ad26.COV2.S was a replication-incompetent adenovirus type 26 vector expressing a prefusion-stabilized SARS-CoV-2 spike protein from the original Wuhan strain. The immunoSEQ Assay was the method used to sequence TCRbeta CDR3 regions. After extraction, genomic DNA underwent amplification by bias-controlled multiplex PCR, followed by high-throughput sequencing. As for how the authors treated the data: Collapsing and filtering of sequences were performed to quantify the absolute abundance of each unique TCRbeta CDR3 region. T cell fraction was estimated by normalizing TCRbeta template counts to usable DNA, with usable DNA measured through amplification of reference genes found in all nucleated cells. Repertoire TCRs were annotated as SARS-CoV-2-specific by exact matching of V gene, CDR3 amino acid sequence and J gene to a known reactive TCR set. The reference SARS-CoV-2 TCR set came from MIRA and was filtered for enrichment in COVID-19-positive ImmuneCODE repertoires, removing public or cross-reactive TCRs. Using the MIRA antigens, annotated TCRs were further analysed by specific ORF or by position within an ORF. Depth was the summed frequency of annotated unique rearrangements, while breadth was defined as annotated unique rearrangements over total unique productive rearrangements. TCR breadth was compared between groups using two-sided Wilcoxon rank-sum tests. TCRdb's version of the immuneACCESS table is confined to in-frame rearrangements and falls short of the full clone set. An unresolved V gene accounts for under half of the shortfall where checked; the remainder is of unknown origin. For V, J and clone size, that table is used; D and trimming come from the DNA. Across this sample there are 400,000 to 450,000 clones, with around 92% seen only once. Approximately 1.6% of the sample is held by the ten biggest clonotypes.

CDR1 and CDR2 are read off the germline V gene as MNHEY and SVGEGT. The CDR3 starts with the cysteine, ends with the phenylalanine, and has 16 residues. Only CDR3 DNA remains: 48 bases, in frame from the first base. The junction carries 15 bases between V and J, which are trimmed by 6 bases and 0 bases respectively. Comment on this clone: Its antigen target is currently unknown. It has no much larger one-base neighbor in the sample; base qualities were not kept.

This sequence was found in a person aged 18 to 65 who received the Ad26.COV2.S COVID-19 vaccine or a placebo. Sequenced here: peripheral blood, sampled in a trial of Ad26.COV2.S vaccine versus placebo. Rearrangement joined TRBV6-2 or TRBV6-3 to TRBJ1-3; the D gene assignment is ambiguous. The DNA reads TGTGCCAGCAGCCGACTACAAGCATACTCTGGAAACACCATATATTTT. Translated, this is CASSRLQAYSGNTIYF.